This T cell receptor (beta chain) is drawn from a study of blood T cells in healthy people across ages. This clonotype was seen just once. V shed 2 bases, J shed 0 bases, and the junction held 3 bases outside the gene matches. Germline V CDR1 and CDR2: SGHAT, FQDESV (reference sequence). The CDR3 spans 16 residues. Sample-barcoded 5' priming and a J-beta primer mix drove a second PCR of about 7 to 11 cycles. One entry per CDR3 protein results from TCRdb running MiXCR on the 5' RACE reads. There are 600,000 to 1,000,000 distinct CDR3 sequences in the sample; 58% occur only once, and roughly 22% lies in the top ten.

The specimen sequenced was blood. The sequence was obtained from a man aged 25 to 45 in good health. The chain employs TRBV11-1 and TRBJ2-2, with 7 nucleotides matching TRBD1. The CDR3 loop is CASSLWGTANTGELFF. The CDR3, as DNA: TGTGCCAGCAGCTTATGGGGGACAGCGAACACCGGGGAGCTGTTTTTT.